This TCR beta chain was identified during a study of post-analysis software for immune sequencing data. Study results and caveats: Controls showed lower frequencies than patients for roughly five TRBV segments, and TRBV5-6, TRBV5-1 and TRBV20-1 were among these.

About this clonotype: Its antigen remains unknown.

TCR beta libraries were prepared from cDNA with unique molecular identifiers. TCRdb reprocessed the PCR reads with MiXCR, giving one entry per CDR3 protein. The data hold around 200,000 distinct CDR3 sequences, with over 25% observed a single time. The CDR3 length is 15 residues. The germline V gene has CDR1 SGHRS and CDR2 YFSETQ. The germline V and J ends were trimmed by 4 bases and 5 bases, with 15 bases remaining between them. The specimen was blood. The source is a girl aged 2 to 17 with multiple sclerosis. The chain has TRBV5-1 and TRBJ1-4, with D unresolved. The CDR3 is CASSPLLGWNEKLFF. The CDR3 DNA reads as TGCGCCAGCAGCCCCTTGCTAGGGTGGAATGAAAAACTGTTTTTT. Based on the CDR3 plus reference TRBV5-1 and TRBJ1-4, the full variable domain is KAGVTQTPRYLIKTRGQQVTLSCSPISGHRSVSWYQQTPGQGLQFLFEYFSETQRNKGNFPGRFSGRQFSNSRSEMNVSTLELGDSALYLCASSPLLGWNEKLFFGSGTQLSVL.